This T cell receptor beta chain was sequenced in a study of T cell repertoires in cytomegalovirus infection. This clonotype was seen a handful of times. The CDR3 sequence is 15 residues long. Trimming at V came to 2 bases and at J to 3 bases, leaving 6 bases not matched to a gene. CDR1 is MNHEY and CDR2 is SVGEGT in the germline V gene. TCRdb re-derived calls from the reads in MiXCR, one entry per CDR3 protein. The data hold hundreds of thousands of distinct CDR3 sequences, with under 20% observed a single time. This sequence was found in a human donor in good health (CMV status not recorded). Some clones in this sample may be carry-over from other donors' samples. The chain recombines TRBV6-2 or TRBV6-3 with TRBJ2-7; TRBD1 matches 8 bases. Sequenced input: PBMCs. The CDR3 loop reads CASSYAGGKGYEQYF. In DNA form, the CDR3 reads TGTGCCAGCAGTTACGCAGGGGGCAAGGGCTACGAGCAGTACTTC.